Each of the 32 T cell receptor beta chains below was sequenced from the same sample in a study of control samples from healthy donors and cancer patients. Profiled with immunoSEQ multiplex PCR; TCRdb holds only in-frame clones, not every one. The sample lists roughly 190,000 clones, 91% occurring once. The sample taken for sequencing was blood. Receptors originate from a woman aged 25 to 39 in good health.

J is TRBJ2-7 and V is TRBV12-5, with 8 nucleotides matching TRBD2. Germline-derived CDR1 and CDR2 are LGHNT and FRNRAP. The CDR3 extends over 14 amino acids. The V and J ends lost 5 bases and 2 bases, in that order; junction bases with no gene match: 5. The CDR3 here is CASGHRAGAYEQYF. The CDR3 DNA reads as TGTGCTAGTGGTCACCGAGCGGGGGCCTACGAGCAGTACTTC. The full variable domain, completed using reference TRBV12-5 and TRBJ2-7, is DARVTQTPRHKVTEMGQEVTMRCQPILGHNTVFWYRQTMMQGLELLAYFRNRAPLDDSGMPKDRFSAEMPDATLATLKIQPSEPRDSAVYFCASGHRAGAYEQYFGPGTRLTVT.

J is TRBJ1-6 and V is TRBV18, with 7 bases matching TRBD1. J was trimmed by 6 bases and V by 4 bases; bases with no gene match: 6. The CDR3 loop spans 15 amino acids. Germline CDR1 is KGHSH and CDR2 is LQKENI. In nucleotides, the CDR3 is TGTGCCAGCTCACTCCCGGCAGGGGGTAATTCACCCCTCCACTTT. This gives the protein CASSLPAGGNSPLHF.

On this clone: The junction departs from germline at one end; a sequencing error may be responsible. Other DNA sequences in this specimen translate into the identical CDR3. The CDR3, as DNA: TGCGCTAGCAGCTTGGACGGACTCGAGCAGTACTTC. This codes for CASSLDGLEQYF. The V call is TRBV5-1, the J call TRBJ2-7; D may be TRBD2 (5 bases). CDR3 length: 12 amino acids. Germline-derived CDR1 and CDR2 are SGHRS and YFSETQ.

The CDR3 region is CASSQGTGKGNTIYF. CDR3 DNA sequence: TGTGCCAGCAGCCAAGGGACAGGGAAAGGAAACACCATATATTTT. This chain joins TRBV4-2 and TRBJ1-3, with 8 bases fitting TRBD1. The CDR3 is 15 residues long. With V trimmed by 1 base and J by 4 bases, 3 bases remained unmatched. Per the germline V gene, CDR1 is LGHNA and CDR2 is YNFKEQ.

V and J are TRBV6-2 or TRBV6-3 and TRBJ1-3; unclear D gene. Germline assignment: CDR1 MNHEY and CDR2 SVGEGT. V shed 2 bases and J shed 0 bases, with 8 bases lying between them. This CDR3 is built from 15 residues. CDR3 region: CASSYGSSSGNTIYF. For the CDR3, the DNA is TGTGCCAGCAGTTACGGCAGTTCCTCTGGAAACACCATATATTTT.

DNA for the CDR3: TGTGCCAGCAGCGTATCCGGTGATAGCAATCAGCCCCAGCATTTT. It yields the protein CASSVSGDSNQPQHF. The V call is TRBV9, the J call TRBJ1-5; D unclear. Germline CDR1 and CDR2: SGDLS and YYNGEE. Trimming took 1 base from V and 0 from J, leaving 8 bases between them. This CDR3 comprises 15 residues.

This clone appeared once. This chain uses TRBV5-5 with TRBJ2-1; 8 bases line up with TRBD2. With V trimmed by 2 bases and J by 0 bases, 4 bases remained unmatched. Per germline, CDR1 SGHKS and CDR2 YYEKEE (reference sequence). The CDR3 extends over 16 amino acids. The CDR3 coding sequence is TGTGCCAGCAGCTTCGGGGGGGCCCCCTCCTACAATGAGCAGTTCTTC. This gives the protein CASSFGGAPSYNEQFF.

This chain uses TRBV24-1 with TRBJ1-2; D is uncertain. V was trimmed by 8 bases and J by 1 base, leaving 10 bases between them. Germline CDR1 KGHDR, CDR2 SFDVKD. This CDR3 is 13 amino acids long. The CDR3 DNA is TGTGCCACCAAGGCCCCGGGTAACTATGGCTACACCTTC. Its protein is CATKAPGNYGYTF.

This clone was seen once. V and J are TRBV29-1 and TRBJ1-3; D remains ambiguous. Germline CDR1 reads SQVTM; CDR2 reads ANQGSEA. The CDR3 covers 12 residues. V lost 4 bases, J lost 1 base, and 5 bases lay in between. CDR3 amino acids: CSVAVSGNTIYF. In nucleotides, the CDR3 is TGCAGCGTTGCGGTTTCTGGAAACACCATATATTTT.

This chain links TRBV19 with TRBJ2-4, with TRBD2 matching 9 bases. V dropped 4 bases and J dropped 0; count of bases not matched to a gene: 1. The V gene's germline CDR1 is LNHDA and CDR2 SQIVND (reference sequence). There are 15 residues in the CDR3. The CDR3 reads CASSSGGVAKNIQYF. The CDR3 DNA is TGTGCCAGTAGTAGCGGGGGGGTAGCCAAAAACATTCAGTACTTC.

The V call is TRBV6-5, the J call TRBJ1-2, with TRBD1 identical over 7 bases. V gave up 0 bases and J gave up 3 bases; unmatched junction bases: 1. CDR1 is MNHEY, CDR2 SVGAGI, per germline. This CDR3 has 14 amino acids. CDR3 residues: CASSYSTGYYGYTF. The CDR3, as DNA: TGTGCCAGCAGTTACTCGACAGGGTACTATGGCTACACCTTC.

This chain joins TRBV27 and TRBJ2-3; D perhaps matches TRBD1 (6 bases). The CDR3 length is 14 residues. CDR1 MNHEY and CDR2 SMNVEV come from the germline V gene (reference sequence). V lost 3 bases, J lost 0 bases, and 7 bases lay in between. The CDR3 loop is CASSFTGSTDTQYF. The CDR3 coding sequence is TGTGCCAGCAGTTTTACAGGGAGCACAGATACGCAGTATTTT.

The rearrangement links TRBV6-5 to TRBJ2-1; 11 nucleotides agree with TRBD1. The CDR3 runs to 14 residues. V lost 6 bases, J lost 8 bases, and 6 bases stayed unmatched. Germline CDR1 MNHEY, CDR2 SVGAGI. DNA of the CDR3: TGTGCCAGCAGGGACAGGGGGCGACTTGATGAGCAGTTCTTC. Translation gives CASRDRGRLDEQFF.

The chain combines TRBV19 with TRBJ2-1; D call uncertain. Germline CDR1 LNHDA, CDR2 SQIVND (reference sequence). V was shortened by 5 bases and J by 0 bases, with 5 bases between the two germline ends. There are 13 residues in the CDR3. The CDR3 reads CASSPLSYNEQFF. The DNA of the CDR3 is TGTGCCAGTAGTCCTCTCTCCTACAATGAGCAGTTCTTC.

This chain links TRBV24-1 with TRBJ2-3; 12 bases agree with TRBD2. CDR3 length: 16 amino acids. The junction had 4 bases not matched to a gene; V was cut back by 3 bases and J by 4 bases. Germline CDR1 KGHDR, CDR2 SFDVKD. CDR3 sequence: CATSDASGGAPDTQYF. Here the CDR3 DNA reads TGTGCCACCAGTGATGCTAGCGGGGGGGCCCCAGATACGCAGTATTTT.

This clone occurred once. The chain joins TRBV6-5 to TRBJ1-2; no definite D call. Deletions cut 7 bases from V and 7 bases from J, with 7 bases between. Looked up from germline, CDR1 is MNHEY and CDR2 is SVGAGI. There are 10 residues in the CDR3. As DNA, the CDR3 is TGTGCCAGCACGGGATTTGGCTACACCTTC. It specifies CASTGFGYTF.

The V gene is TRBV7-9, the J gene TRBJ1-1; D possibly corresponds to TRBD1 (6 bases). Trimming removed 5 bases at V and 1 base at J, with 20 bases between. Germline V gives CDR1 SEHNR, CDR2 FQNEAQ (reference sequence). The CDR3 extends over 17 amino acids. CDR3 in amino acids: CASSNRQDLSGNTEAFF. CDR3 bases: TGTGCCAGCAGCAACCGACAGGACTTATCGGGGAACACTGAAGCTTTCTTT.

The V call is TRBV7-9, the J call TRBJ1-2; D ambiguous. This CDR3 spans 13 amino acids. From germline, CDR1 is SEHNR and CDR2 FQNEAQ (reference sequence). Between the trimmed V and J ends, which lost 1 base and 4 bases, there was a span of 7 bases. The CDR3 region has the DNA TGTGCCAGCAGCTTAGGGCTTCCCTATGGCTACACCTTC. It encodes CASSLGLPYGYTF.

Details on this clone: Other nucleotide sequences from this sample produce the same CDR3. DNA of the CDR3: TGCAGTGCTCCCGACGGCTACGAGCAGTACTTC. Its protein is CSAPDGYEQYF. The chain joins TRBV20-1 to TRBJ2-7; D unresolved. The germline V and J ends were trimmed by 5 bases and 3 bases, with 8 bases remaining between them. This CDR3 has 11 amino acids. In germline, CDR1 is DFQATT, CDR2 SNEGSKA (reference sequence).

This clone came up once. CDR3 coding DNA: TGTGCCAGCAGCCGGGACAAAAATTCACCCCTCCACTTT. As protein: CASSRDKNSPLHF. The chain couples TRBV7-9 to TRBJ1-6, with D perhaps matching TRBD1 (6 bases). This CDR3 comprises 13 residues. Germline lookup yields CDR1 SEHNR and CDR2 FQNEAQ (reference sequence). The V and J ends lost 5 bases and 7 bases respectively, with 9 bases between them.

The chain employs TRBV12-3 or TRBV12-4 and TRBJ1-5; the D is unclear. CDR3 size: 12 residues. V lost 3 bases, J lost 5 bases, and 5 bases lay in between. CDR3 DNA sequence: TGTGCCAGCAGTTTTGGGGATCAGCCCCAGCATTTT. Amino acid sequence: CASSFGDQPQHF.

This sequence joins TRBV9 and TRBJ1-1; D remains unclear. V lost 0 bases and J 4 bases, leaving 1 base between the germline ends. The CDR3 is 11 residues long. Germline V gives CDR1 SGDLS, CDR2 YYNGEE. The CDR3 DNA is TGTGCCAGCAGCGTAGTCACTGAAGCTTTCTTT. Translated: CASSVVTEAFF.

The V gene is TRBV29-1, the J gene TRBJ2-7, with D maybe TRBD1 (5 bases). Germline V CDR1 and CDR2: SQVTM, ANQGSEA. The V end was cut by 2 bases, the J end by 6 bases, with 14 bases between. The CDR3 totals 13 residues. The CDR3 region has the DNA TGCAGCGTTGAACGGCAGGGTATGGGCGAGCAGTACTTC. Its translation is CSVERQGMGEQYF.

The chain uses TRBV15 and TRBJ1-2; perhaps TRBD1 as D (5 bases). This CDR3 is built from 13 residues. The germline V gene has CDR1 LNHNV and CDR2 YYDKDF (reference sequence). V lost 6 bases to trimming and J lost 4 bases, with 12 bases between them. The CDR3 bases are TGTGCCACCAGAGGGAAGGGGTTCTATGGCTACACCTTC. Protein sequence: CATRGKGFYGYTF.

A few counts support this clone. The rearrangement links TRBV18 to TRBJ2-1; maybe TRBD1 (6 bases). The CDR3 loop spans 14 amino acids. Germline V gene sequence: CDR1 KGHSH, CDR2 LQKENI. V dropped 5 bases and J dropped 0 bases, with 8 bases sitting between them. CDR3 sequence: CASSTDSSYNEQFF. CDR3 DNA: TGTGCCAGCTCAACGGACAGCTCCTACAATGAGCAGTTCTTC.

The chain links TRBV9 to TRBJ2-2; D ambiguous. Per the germline V gene, CDR1 is SGDLS and CDR2 is YYNGEE. CDR3 length: 15 residues. Trimming removed 0 bases at V and 5 bases at J, with 11 bases between. The CDR3 sequence is CASSVASLGTGELFF. The CDR3 DNA is TGTGCCAGCAGCGTAGCTAGTCTGGGGACCGGGGAGCTGTTTTTT.

The V and J genes are TRBV18 and TRBJ2-1; 9 bases line up with TRBD2. The V gene's germline CDR1 is KGHSH and CDR2 LQKENI. This CDR3 has 13 amino acids. The junction had 2 bases not matched to a gene; V was cut back by 3 bases and J by 8 bases. CDR3 sequence (DNA): TGTGCCAGCTCACCTAGCGGGGGATATGAGCAGTTCTTC. Its translation is CASSPSGGYEQFF.

This clone was seen a single time. The chain is built from TRBV7-9 and TRBJ1-4; 8 bases map to TRBD1. V lost 5 bases and J lost 7; bases outside the gene matches: 3. Germline V gives CDR1 SEHNR, CDR2 FQNEAQ (reference sequence). The length of the CDR3 is 13 residues. DNA of the CDR3: TGTGCCAGCAGCCCCGGACAGGGTGAAAAACTGTTTTTT. This translates into CASSPGQGEKLFF.

This chain links TRBV4-2 with TRBJ1-1, with D possibly TRBD1 on 5 matching bases. V dropped 4 bases and J dropped 1 base, with 13 bases sitting between them. CDR1 LGHNA and CDR2 YNFKEQ come from the germline V gene. The CDR3 sequence is 15 residues long. CDR3 region: CASSPDGTKNTEAFF. The CDR3 nucleotides are TGTGCCAGCAGCCCAGACGGGACGAAGAACACTGAAGCTTTCTTT.

This sequence joins TRBV15 and TRBJ1-5; D uncertain. The V and J ends lost 1 base and 2 bases respectively, with 3 bases between them. CDR1 LNHNV and CDR2 YYDKDF come from the germline V gene (reference sequence). This CDR3 contains 13 residues. The CDR3 coding sequence is TGTGCCACCAGCAGAGGCGGCAATCAGCCCCAGCATTTT. Its translation is CATSRGGNQPQHF.

This clone was found a few times. This chain joins TRBV6-4 and TRBJ2-7; tentative D call: TRBD2 (6 bases). V gave up 2 bases and J gave up 0 bases, with 11 bases separating them. Germline loops: CDR1 MRHNA, CDR2 SNTAGT. CDR3 size: 15 residues. The chain's CDR3 is CASSDQYGSSYEQYF. CDR3 DNA sequence: TGTGCCAGCAGTGACCAATACGGGAGCTCCTACGAGCAGTACTTC.

V gene TRBV6-4 combines with J gene TRBJ1-6; D might be TRBD1 (6 bases). The CDR3 runs to 15 residues. Germline CDR1 MRHNA, CDR2 SNTAGT. V was shortened by 3 bases and J by 9 bases, with 15 bases between the two germline ends. The CDR3 DNA reads TGTGCCAGCAGTGAGGGACCAGGGGTCGGTTCACCCCTCCACTTT. Its translation: CASSEGPGVGSPLHF.